Listed here are 16 T cell receptor beta chains from one sample, sequenced in a study of shared clonotypes between healthy human individuals. The assay was immunoSEQ multiplex PCR, and TCRdb's table has in-frame clones only and misses some. The table has approximately 1.5 million clones, around 98% seen once. Sequencing was performed on naive CD4+ T cells sorted from blood. Subset indicated: CD45RA+ positively selected. These receptors originate from a man in his thirties or forties in good health.

Remarks on this clone: The sample holds other DNA sequences that translate to the same CDR3. The chain joins TRBV5-1 to TRBJ1-2; tentatively, D is TRBD1 (6 bases). This CDR3 region has 14 residues. Trimming pared 1 base from V and 4 bases from J, leaving 11 bases between. Germline CDR1 reads SGHRS; CDR2 reads YFSETQ. CDR3 nucleotide sequence: TGCGCCAGCAGCTTGCAGGGGCTGGGCTATGGCTACACCTTC. Protein sequence: CASSLQGLGYGYTF.

The chain employs TRBV2 and TRBJ2-5; TRBD2 matches 12 bases. V lost 5 bases and J lost 0; bases outside the gene matches: 1. This CDR3 contains 15 residues. The germline V gene has CDR1 SNHLY and CDR2 FYNNEI. The CDR3 sequence: CASSRTSGNQETQYF. The CDR3 DNA follows: TGTGCCAGCAGTCGGACTAGCGGGAACCAAGAGACCCAGTACTTC.

V usage is TRBV19 and J usage is TRBJ1-1; a weak D match, TRBD1 (5 bases). Germline CDR1 and CDR2: LNHDA and SQIVND (reference sequence). The CDR3 is 13 amino acids. The V and J ends lost 4 bases and 5 bases respectively, with 11 bases between them. CDR3 amino acids: CASSNPGRTEAFF. CDR3 sequence (DNA): TGTGCCAGTAGTAATCCGGGACGGACTGAAGCTTTCTTT.

The chain combines TRBV18 with TRBJ2-3, with 8 positions matching TRBD1. Germline V lookup: CDR1 KGHSH, CDR2 LQKENI. The J segment lost 3 bases and the V segment lost 4 bases, leaving 6 bases of the junction unmatched. The CDR3 runs to 15 residues. The CDR3 loop reads CASSRGQGFTDTQYF. The DNA of the CDR3 is TGTGCCAGCTCACGAGGACAGGGTTTTACAGATACGCAGTATTTT.

This rearrangement joins TRBV19 to TRBJ1-4, with no clear D. Trimming left V 7 bases short and J 3 bases short, with 9 bases between. The CDR3 sequence is 13 residues long. Germline V gives CDR1 LNHDA, CDR2 SQIVND (reference sequence). Here the CDR3 DNA reads TGTGCCAGTATTGAGCGGTCTAATGAAAAACTGTTTTTT. It yields the protein CASIERSNEKLFF. Drawing the rest from reference TRBV19 and TRBJ1-4, the complete variable domain is DGGITQSPKYLFRKEGQNVTLSCEQNLNHDAMYWYRQDPGQGLRLIYYSQIVNDFQKGDIAEGYSVSREKKESFPLTVTSAQKNPTAFYLCASIERSNEKLFFGSGTQLSVL.

The chain has TRBV7-8 and TRBJ1-3; 9 positions agree with TRBD1. With 3 bases clipped from V and 3 bases from J, the junction kept 9 bases outside the gene matches. The V gene's germline CDR1 is SGHVS and CDR2 FQNEAQ. This CDR3 contains 17 residues. The CDR3 sequence: CASSLRQGENLGNTIYF. The CDR3 nucleotides read TGTGCCAGCAGCTTGAGACAGGGGGAAAACCTTGGAAACACCATATATTTT.

As DNA, the CDR3 is TGTGCCATCAGTGAAGGGACAGGGTGGACCGGGGAGCTGTTTTTT. This codes for CAISEGTGWTGELFF. This chain joins TRBV10-3 and TRBJ2-2, with 9 bases matching TRBD1. The CDR3 runs to 15 residues. Germline CDR1 is ENHRY and CDR2 is SYGVKD. With V trimmed by 3 bases and J by 5 bases, 4 bases remained unmatched.

The V and J genes are TRBV7-9 and TRBJ2-5; a possible D gene is TRBD2 (6 bases). The V end was cut by 5 bases, the J end by 4 bases, with 17 bases between. Germline values: CDR1 SEHNR, CDR2 FQNEAQ (reference sequence). The CDR3 spans 15 residues. DNA for the CDR3: TGTGCCAGCAGCGTCACCTGGGGAGGAGGAGAGACCCAGTACTTC. As protein: CASSVTWGGGETQYF.

The chain couples TRBV7-2 to TRBJ2-7; 14 bases are a match to TRBD2. CDR1 and CDR2 (germline): SGHTA, FQGNSA. V was clipped by 0 bases and J by 7 bases; unmatched bases: 8. The CDR3 contains 17 residues. This chain's CDR3 is CASSLAPGLAGVQEQYF. CDR3 nucleotide sequence: TGTGCCAGCAGCTTAGCTCCGGGACTAGCGGGAGTCCAAGAGCAGTACTTC.

This chain joins TRBV30 and TRBJ1-1; D unresolved. Germline V gene data show CDR1 as GTSNPN and CDR2 as SVGIG (reference sequence). The CDR3 is 13 amino acids. Trimming left V 2 bases short and J 3 bases short, with 10 bases between. The CDR3 bases are TGTGCCTGGAGTTTGCTTGGGGACACTGAAGCTTTCTTT. Amino acids: CAWSLLGDTEAFF.

The V gene is TRBV5-1, the J gene TRBJ2-7; tentative D call: TRBD2 (5 bases). The V and J ends lost 2 bases and 7 bases respectively, with 10 bases between them. In germline, CDR1 is SGHRS, CDR2 YFSETQ. The length of the CDR3 is 12 residues. CDR3 in amino acids: CASSFLPGEQYF. DNA of the CDR3: TGCGCCAGCAGCTTTCTACCGGGGGAGCAGTACTTC. Full variable domain (missing parts from reference TRBV5-1 and TRBJ2-7): KAGVTQTPRYLIKTRGQQVTLSCSPISGHRSVSWYQQTPGQGLQFLFEYFSETQRNKGNFPGRFSGRQFSNSRSEMNVSTLELGDSALYLCASSFLPGEQYFGPGTRLTVT.

In the case of this clone: Distinct nucleotide sequences in the sample also encode this CDR3. The CDR3 DNA reads TGTGCCAGCAGCTTAGATGGTGGGGGGGTTTCCTACGAGCAGTACTTC. It yields the protein CASSLDGGGVSYEQYF. This sequence joins TRBV7-2 and TRBJ2-7; 7 bases align to TRBD2. CDR1 and CDR2 (germline): SGHTA, FQGNSA. The CDR3 loop spans 16 amino acids. Unmatched junction bases numbered 7, after V lost 1 base and J lost 1 base.

Only one count was recorded for this clone. The chain is built from TRBV7-9 and TRBJ2-5; a possible D gene is TRBD2 (6 bases). The V end lost 6 bases, the J end lost 4 bases, and 24 bases lay between the germline ends. The CDR3 totals 17 residues. Germline V gene data show CDR1 as SEHNR and CDR2 as FQNEAQ (reference sequence). The CDR3 reads CASSSPSFAGIVETQYF. CDR3 sequence (DNA): TGTGCCAGCAGTTCCCCCAGCTTCGCGGGAATTGTAGAGACCCAGTACTTC.

V is TRBV9 and J is TRBJ2-2, with 7 bases matching TRBD2. There are 16 residues in the CDR3. The germline gives CDR1 SGDLS, CDR2 YYNGEE. V dropped 4 bases and J dropped 6; count of bases not matched to a gene: 12. The CDR3 DNA reads TGTGCCAGCAGCCGCCGAGGACTAGTAATCCCCGGGGAGCTGTTTTTT. The encoded protein is CASSRRGLVIPGELFF. The complete variable domain, with remaining parts taken from reference TRBV9 and TRBJ2-2, reads DSGVTQTPKHLITATGQRVTLRCSPRSGDLSVYWYQQSLDQGLQFLIQYYNGEERAKGNILERFSAQQFPDLHSELNLSSLELGDSALYFCASSRRGLVIPGELFFGEGSRLTVL.

This clone was seen once. The chain uses TRBV5-1 and TRBJ2-1, with D perhaps TRBD1 (5 bases). Germline V gives CDR1 SGHRS, CDR2 YFSETQ. CDR3 length: 14 amino acids. Trimming pared 4 bases from V and 5 bases from J, leaving 13 bases between. CDR3 in DNA: TGCGCCAGCAGCGAAGCAATGACAGACAATGAGCAGTTCTTC. It is translated as CASSEAMTDNEQFF.

The chain employs TRBV4-2 and TRBJ2-6; TRBD2 aligns across 10 bases. The V segment lost 4 bases and the J segment 0 bases; nucleotides outside the gene matches: 6. This CDR3 region has 18 residues. Germline CDR1 reads LGHNA; CDR2 reads YNFKEQ. CDR3 sequence (DNA): TGTGCCAGCAGCCTTCGGACTAGCGGTGACTCTGGGGCCAACGTCCTGACTTTC. This translates into CASSLRTSGDSGANVLTF.